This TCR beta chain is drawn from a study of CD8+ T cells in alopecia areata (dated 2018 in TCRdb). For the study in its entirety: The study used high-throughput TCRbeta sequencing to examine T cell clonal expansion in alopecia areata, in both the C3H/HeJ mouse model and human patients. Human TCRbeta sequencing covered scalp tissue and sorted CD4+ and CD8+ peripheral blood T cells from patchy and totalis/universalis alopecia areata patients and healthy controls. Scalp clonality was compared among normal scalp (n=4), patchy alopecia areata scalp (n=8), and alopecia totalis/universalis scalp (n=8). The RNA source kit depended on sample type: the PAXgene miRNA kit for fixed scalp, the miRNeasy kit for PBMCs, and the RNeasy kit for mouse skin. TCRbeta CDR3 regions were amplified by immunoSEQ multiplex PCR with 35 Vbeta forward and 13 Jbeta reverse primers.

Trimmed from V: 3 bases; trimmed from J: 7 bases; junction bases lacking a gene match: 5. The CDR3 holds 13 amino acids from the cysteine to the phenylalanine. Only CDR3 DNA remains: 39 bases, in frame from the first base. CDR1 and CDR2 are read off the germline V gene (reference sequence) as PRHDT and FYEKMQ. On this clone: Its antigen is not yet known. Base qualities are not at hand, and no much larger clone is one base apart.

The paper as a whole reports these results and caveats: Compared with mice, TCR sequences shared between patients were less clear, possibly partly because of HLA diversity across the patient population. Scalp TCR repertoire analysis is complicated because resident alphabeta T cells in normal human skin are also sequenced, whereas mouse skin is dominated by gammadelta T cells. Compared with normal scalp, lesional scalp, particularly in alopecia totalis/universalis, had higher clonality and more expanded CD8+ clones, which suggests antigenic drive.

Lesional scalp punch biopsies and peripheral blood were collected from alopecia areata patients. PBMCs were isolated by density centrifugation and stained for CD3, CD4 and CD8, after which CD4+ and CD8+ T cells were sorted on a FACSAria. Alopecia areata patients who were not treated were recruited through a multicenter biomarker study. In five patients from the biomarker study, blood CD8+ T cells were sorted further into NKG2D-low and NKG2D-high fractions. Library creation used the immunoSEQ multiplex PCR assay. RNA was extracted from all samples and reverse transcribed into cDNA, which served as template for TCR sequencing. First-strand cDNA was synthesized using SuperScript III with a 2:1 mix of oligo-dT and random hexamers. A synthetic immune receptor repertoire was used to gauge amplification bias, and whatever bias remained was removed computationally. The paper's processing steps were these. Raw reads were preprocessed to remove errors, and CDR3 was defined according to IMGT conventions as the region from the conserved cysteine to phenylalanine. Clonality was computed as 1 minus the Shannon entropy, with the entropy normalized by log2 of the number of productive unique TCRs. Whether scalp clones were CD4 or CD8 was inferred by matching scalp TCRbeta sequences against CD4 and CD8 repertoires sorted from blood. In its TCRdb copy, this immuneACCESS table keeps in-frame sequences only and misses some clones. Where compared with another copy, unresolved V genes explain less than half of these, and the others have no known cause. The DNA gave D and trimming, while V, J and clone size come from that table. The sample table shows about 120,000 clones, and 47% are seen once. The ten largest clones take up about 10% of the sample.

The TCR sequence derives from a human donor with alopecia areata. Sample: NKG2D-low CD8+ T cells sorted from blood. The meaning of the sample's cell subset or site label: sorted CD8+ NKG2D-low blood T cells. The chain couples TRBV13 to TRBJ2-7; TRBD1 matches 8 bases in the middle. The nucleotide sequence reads TGTGCCAGCAGCTTCGGGACAGGACAGGAGCAGTACTTC. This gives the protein CASSFGTGQEQYF.